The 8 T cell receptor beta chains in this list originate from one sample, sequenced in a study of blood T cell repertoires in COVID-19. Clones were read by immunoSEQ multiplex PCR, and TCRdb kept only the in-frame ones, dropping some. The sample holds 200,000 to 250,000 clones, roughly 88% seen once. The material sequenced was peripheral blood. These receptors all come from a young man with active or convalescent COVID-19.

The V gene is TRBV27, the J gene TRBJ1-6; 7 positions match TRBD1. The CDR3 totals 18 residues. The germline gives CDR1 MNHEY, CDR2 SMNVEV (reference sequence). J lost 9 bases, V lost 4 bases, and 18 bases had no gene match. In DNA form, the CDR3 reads TGTGCCAGCAGTTCCTATTGGTCAGGGGGATTAATATCTTCACCCCTCCACTTT. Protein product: CASSSYWSGGLISSPLHF.

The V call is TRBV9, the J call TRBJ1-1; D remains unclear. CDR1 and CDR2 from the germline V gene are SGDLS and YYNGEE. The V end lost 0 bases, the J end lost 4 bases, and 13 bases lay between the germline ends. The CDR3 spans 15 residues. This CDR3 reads CASSVGPGDGTEAFF. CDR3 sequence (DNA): TGTGCCAGCAGCGTAGGGCCCGGGGATGGCACTGAAGCTTTCTTT. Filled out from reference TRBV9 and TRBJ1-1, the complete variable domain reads DSGVTQTPKHLITATGQRVTLRCSPRSGDLSVYWYQQSLDQGLQFLIQYYNGEERAKGNILERFSAQQFPDLHSELNLSSLELGDSALYFCASSVGPGDGTEAFFGQGTRLTVV.

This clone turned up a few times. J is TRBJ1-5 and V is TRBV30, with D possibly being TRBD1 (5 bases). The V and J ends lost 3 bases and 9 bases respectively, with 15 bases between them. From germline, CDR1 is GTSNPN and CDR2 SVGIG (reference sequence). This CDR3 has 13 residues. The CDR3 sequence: CAWSWAGDGPQHF. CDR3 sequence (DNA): TGTGCCTGGAGCTGGGCGGGGGACGGGCCCCAGCATTTT.

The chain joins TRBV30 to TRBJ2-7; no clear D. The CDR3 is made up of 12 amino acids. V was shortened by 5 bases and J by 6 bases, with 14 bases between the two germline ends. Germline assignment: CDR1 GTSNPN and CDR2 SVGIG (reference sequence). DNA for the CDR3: TGTGCCTGGGGAAGCTATAGAGCCGAGCAGTACTTC. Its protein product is CAWGSYRAEQYF.

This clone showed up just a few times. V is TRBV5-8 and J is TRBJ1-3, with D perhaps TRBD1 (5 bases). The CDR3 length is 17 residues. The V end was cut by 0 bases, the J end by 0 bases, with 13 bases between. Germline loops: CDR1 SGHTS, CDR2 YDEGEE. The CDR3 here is CASSLAMGGYSGNTIYF. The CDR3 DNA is TGTGCCAGCAGCTTGGCCATGGGGGGGTACTCTGGAAACACCATATATTTT. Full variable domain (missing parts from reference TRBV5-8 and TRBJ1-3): EAGVTQSPTHLIKTRGQQATLRCSPISGHTSVYWYQQALGLGLQFLLWYDEGEERNRGNFPPRFSGRQFPNYSSELNVNALELEDSALYLCASSLAMGGYSGNTIYFGEGSWLTVV.

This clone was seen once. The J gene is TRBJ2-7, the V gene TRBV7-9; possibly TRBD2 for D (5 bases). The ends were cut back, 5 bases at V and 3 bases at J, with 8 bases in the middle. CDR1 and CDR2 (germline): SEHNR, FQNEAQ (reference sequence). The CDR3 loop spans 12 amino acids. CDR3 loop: CASSRDLYEQYF. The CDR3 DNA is TGTGCCAGCAGCCGGGATCTCTACGAGCAGTACTTC.

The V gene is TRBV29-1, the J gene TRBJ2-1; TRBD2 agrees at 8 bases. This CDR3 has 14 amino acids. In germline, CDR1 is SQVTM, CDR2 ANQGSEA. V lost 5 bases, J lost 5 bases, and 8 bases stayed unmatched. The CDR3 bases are TGCAGCGTTTTTAGCGGGATTGGACACAATGAGCAGTTCTTC. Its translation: CSVFSGIGHNEQFF.

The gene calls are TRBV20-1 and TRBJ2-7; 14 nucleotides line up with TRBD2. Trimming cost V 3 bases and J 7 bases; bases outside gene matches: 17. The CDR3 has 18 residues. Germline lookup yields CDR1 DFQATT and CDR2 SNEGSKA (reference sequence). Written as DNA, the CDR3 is TGCAGTGCTAGTAGGTCGGGACTAGCGGGAGTTGGGGCTAGGGAGCAGTACTTC. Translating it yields CSASRSGLAGVGAREQYF.